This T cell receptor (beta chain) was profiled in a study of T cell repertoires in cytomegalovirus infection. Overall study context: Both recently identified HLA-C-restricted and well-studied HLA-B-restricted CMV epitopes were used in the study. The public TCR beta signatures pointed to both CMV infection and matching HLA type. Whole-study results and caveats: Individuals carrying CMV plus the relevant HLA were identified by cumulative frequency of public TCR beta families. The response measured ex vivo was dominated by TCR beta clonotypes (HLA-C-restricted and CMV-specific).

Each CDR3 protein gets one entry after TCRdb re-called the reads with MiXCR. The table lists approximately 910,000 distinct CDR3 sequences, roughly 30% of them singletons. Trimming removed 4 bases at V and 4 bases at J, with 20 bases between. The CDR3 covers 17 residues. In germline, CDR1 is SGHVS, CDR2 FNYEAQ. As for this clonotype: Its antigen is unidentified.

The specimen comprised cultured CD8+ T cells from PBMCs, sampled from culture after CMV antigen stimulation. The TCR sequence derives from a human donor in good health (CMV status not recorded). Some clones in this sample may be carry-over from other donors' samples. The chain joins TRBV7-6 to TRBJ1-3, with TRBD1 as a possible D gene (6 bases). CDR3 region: CASSSPTGTMPGNTIYF. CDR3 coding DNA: TGTGCCAGCAGCTCACCGACAGGCACTATGCCGGGAAACACCATATATTTT. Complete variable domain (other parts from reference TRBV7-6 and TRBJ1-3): GAGVSQSPRYKVTKRGQDVALRCDPISGHVSLYWYRQALGQGPEFLTYFNYEAQQDKSGLPNDRFSAERPEGSISTLTIQRTEQRDSAMYRCASSSPTGTMPGNTIYFGEGSWLTVV.